These 8 T cell receptor beta chains came from one sample sequenced in a study of CD8 T cells in ankylosing spondylitis. MiXCR, applied by TCRdb to the 5' RACE reads, yields one record per CDR3 protein. The profile covers roughly 230,000 distinct CDR3 sequences, with 15% to 20% appearing a single time and roughly 34% taken by the ten largest. The sample was blood, either unsorted or a sorted T cell fraction (not recorded which). These receptors were obtained from a male donor with ankylosing spondylitis or in good health (not recorded which).

V gene TRBV7-6 combines with J gene TRBJ2-1; TRBD2 matches at 14 bases. Germline assignment: CDR1 SGHVS and CDR2 FNYEAQ. The J segment lost 7 bases and the V segment lost 1 base, leaving 6 bases of the junction unmatched. The CDR3 is 17 amino acids. The CDR3 here is CASSLVEGLAGVNEQFF. DNA of the CDR3: TGTGCCAGCAGCTTAGTAGAGGGACTAGCGGGAGTTAATGAGCAGTTCTTC.

The sample holds a few counts of this clonotype. The chain joins TRBV7-9 to TRBJ2-1, with TRBD2 matching over 14 bases. J was trimmed by 15 bases and V by 5 bases; bases with no gene match: 12. Germline CDR1 SEHNR, CDR2 FQNEAQ (reference sequence). This CDR3 has 15 amino acids. The CDR3 DNA reads as TGTGCCAGCAGCCCCCCCGGGACTAGCGGGAGCAGGCCGTTCTTC. Its protein product is CASSPPGTSGSRPFF.

V and J are TRBV11-2 and TRBJ2-2, with 9 positions matching TRBD2. Germline lookup yields CDR1 SGHAT and CDR2 FQNNGV. V was pared by 7 bases and J by 4 bases, with 7 bases of the junction left unmatched. The CDR3 spans 15 residues. The CDR3 spells CASNIGLASTGELFF. The CDR3 DNA reads TGTGCCAGCAACATTGGACTAGCGTCCACCGGGGAGCTGTTTTTT.

This clonotype was observed once. V gene TRBV29-1 combines with J gene TRBJ2-1; 8 nucleotides line up with TRBD2. V was clipped by 6 bases and J by 7 bases; unmatched bases: 17. CDR3 length equals 16 residues. CDR1 is SQVTM and CDR2 is ANQGSEA in the germline V gene. The chain's CDR3 is CSVGGMRAGERNEQFF. DNA of the CDR3: TGCAGCGTAGGGGGGATGCGAGCGGGAGAAAGGAATGAGCAGTTCTTC.

The chain recombines TRBV6-6 with TRBJ2-3, with D perhaps given as TRBD1 or TRBD2 (5 bases each). The germline V gene encodes CDR1 MNHNY and CDR2 SVGAGI (reference sequence). V was shortened by 5 bases and J by 6 bases, with 12 bases between the two germline ends. The CDR3 has 13 amino acids. As DNA, the CDR3 is TGTGCCAGCAGTACAGGCTGGGAGGATACGCAGTATTTT. This gives the protein CASSTGWEDTQYF.

Only one count was recorded for this clonotype. This rearrangement joins TRBV18 to TRBJ2-1; the D gene is possibly TRBD1 (5 bases). The CDR3 is 15 amino acids. Trimming cost V 1 base and J 6 bases, with 13 bases left between them. CDR1 and CDR2 from the germline V gene are KGHSH and LQKENI. Written as DNA, the CDR3 is TGTGCCAGCTCACCACAGGGGCCCTCAGGCAATGAGCAGTTCTTC. Protein sequence: CASSPQGPSGNEQFF.

The chain couples TRBV20-1 to TRBJ2-1; D possibly corresponds to TRBD2 (6 bases). V lost 5 bases and J 0 bases, leaving 8 bases between the germline ends. This CDR3 spans 13 amino acids. Looked up from germline, CDR1 is DFQATT and CDR2 is SNEGSKA (reference sequence). CDR3 region: CSALTSSYNEQFF. DNA for the CDR3: TGCAGTGCTCTGACTAGCTCCTACAATGAGCAGTTCTTC.

This clonotype appeared a few times. V is TRBV7-2 and J is TRBJ2-2; the D gene is possibly TRBD1 (6 bases). The CDR3 runs to 15 residues. V gave up 5 bases and J gave up 3 bases, with 13 bases separating them. The germline V gene encodes CDR1 SGHTA and CDR2 FQGNSA. As DNA, the CDR3 is TGTGCCAGCAGCCAACAGGGTATTGACACCGGGGAGCTGTTTTTT. It yields the protein CASSQQGIDTGELFF.